This entry lists 27 T cell receptor beta chains sequenced from one sample in a study of tumor-infiltrating lymphocytes in primary liver carcinoma. A constant-region primer primed TCR beta cDNA synthesis from 400 to 550 ng of total RNA. Three nested multiplex PCR rounds, a slightly modified ARM-PCR method, built the TCR beta libraries. For roughly 10 cycles apiece, the opening two PCR rounds ran with TRBV1-TRBV30 forward primers and a C-beta reverse primer. From the multiplex PCR reads, TCRdb called clonotypes with MiXCR, one entry per CDR3 protein. The table has 95,000 to 150,000 distinct CDR3 sequences, under 65% seen once. The study co-extracted DNA and RNA from around 20-30 mg of unsorted bulk tissue. Source material: liver tumor tissue from sampling region 3. The subset is: tumor region T3, left-lateral pole. These receptors originate from a woman aged 55-75 years with primary liver carcinoma and hepatitis B virus infection.

Remarks on this clonotype: This may arise from a read error, as a much more abundant clone is one base away. The V call is TRBV30, the J call TRBJ1-1; perhaps TRBD1 as D (6 bases). Trimming removed 4 bases from V and 1 base from J, with 19 bases in between. The germline V gene encodes CDR1 GTSNPN and CDR2 SVGIG (reference sequence). The CDR3 length is 16 residues. The CDR3: CAWKWVRGRGNTEAFF. The CDR3 nucleotides read TGTGCCTGGAAATGGGTCAGGGGAAGGGGGAACACTGAAGCTTTCTTT.

Many counts were recorded for this clonotype. V is TRBV14 and J is TRBJ1-2; D ambiguous. The CDR3 covers 15 residues. V was trimmed by 0 bases and J by 8 bases, leaving 16 bases between them. Germline V CDR1 and CDR2: SGHDN, FVKESK. The CDR3 region has the DNA TGTGCCAGCAGCCAAGACACATACCGTGGTTTAGGCTACACCTTC. Translation: CASSQDTYRGLGYTF.

This clonotype was observed many times. The V and J genes are TRBV7-8 and TRBJ1-1, with TRBD1 matching 7 bases. CDR3 length: 15 residues. V lost 5 bases, J lost 6 bases, and 12 bases stayed unmatched. Germline loops: CDR1 SGHVS, CDR2 FQNEAQ. This CDR3 is CASSPPSRGVSEAFF. In DNA form, the CDR3 reads TGTGCCAGCAGCCCACCATCCAGGGGGGTTTCTGAAGCTTTCTTT.

The chain employs TRBV11-3 and TRBJ2-7; 7 bases are shared with TRBD1. The V gene end was trimmed by 11 bases and the J gene end by 3 bases; junction bases not matched to a gene: 16. Germline V gene lookup returns CDR1 SGHNT and CDR2 YENEEA. The CDR3 is 15 residues long. The CDR3 region is CACSPGIGGNYEQYF. The CDR3 coding sequence is TGTGCCTGTAGCCCCGGGATAGGGGGCAACTACGAGCAGTACTTC.

The rearrangement uses TRBV5-1 and TRBJ1-1; no reliable D call. CDR1 and CDR2 from the germline V gene are SGHRS and YFSETQ. The CDR3 spans 13 residues. Trimming left V 9 bases short and J 4 bases short, with 16 bases between. Here the CDR3 DNA reads TGCGCCAACAGTTTGGATAGGGCCACTGAAGCTTTCTTT. The encoded protein is CANSLDRATEAFF.

Notes on this clonotype: Compared with germline, one end of the junction differs, possibly owing to a read error. The chain carries TRBV7-9 and TRBJ2-3, with TRBD1 matching 7 bases. From germline, CDR1 is SEHNR and CDR2 FQNEAQ (reference sequence). The CDR3 extends over 15 amino acids. This chain's CDR3 is CVSSHPTTGLVTQYF. The CDR3 DNA reads TGTGTCAGCAGCCACCCTACGACAGGGCTGGTTACGCAGTATTTT.

The chain joins TRBV6-5 to TRBJ2-2; possible D gene TRBD2, 5 bases. The CDR3 loop spans 14 amino acids. The germline V gene has CDR1 MNHEY and CDR2 SVGAGI. The CDR3 region is CTGSYRGNTGELFF. DNA of the CDR3: TGTACCGGCAGTTACCGGGGGAACACCGGGGAGCTGTTTTTT.

For this clonotype: This may be a read error: a much more frequent sequence differs by one nucleotide. In DNA form, the CDR3 reads TGTGCCAGCATCTTAGGTTTTGAGACCCAGTACTTC. Translating gives CASILGFETQYF. V gene TRBV6-1 combines with J gene TRBJ2-5; D is undetermined. The CDR3 spans 12 residues. The V end lost 7 bases, the J end lost 5 bases, and 11 bases lay between the germline ends. CDR1 and CDR2 (germline): MNHNS, SASEGT.

In regard to this clonotype: A much larger clone differs from this one at a single base, so this may be a read error. This sequence joins TRBV5-6 and TRBJ2-7, with 7 bases identical to TRBD2. This CDR3 contains 15 residues. Germline CDR1 reads SGHDT; CDR2 reads YYEEEE. The CDR3 region has the DNA TGTGCCAGCAGCTTGAGGCCTAGCGGAGGGTACGAGCACTACTTC. Translated, it gives CASSLRPSGGYEHYF.

As concerns this clonotype: A much larger clone differs from this one at a single base, so this may be a read error. The chain has TRBV14 and TRBJ2-7; the D gene is possibly TRBD2 (5 bases). From germline, CDR1 is SGHDN and CDR2 FVKESK. Deletions cut 0 bases from V and 3 bases from J, with 15 bases between. This CDR3 spans 16 amino acids. CDR3: CASSQDVMRALYEQYF. The CDR3 bases are TGTGCCAGCAGCCAAGACGTAATGCGGGCCCTCTACGAGCAGTACTTC.

Of note for this clonotype: A clone one base away is much larger, so this may be a read error. This chain connects TRBV4-2 to TRBJ2-2; D may be TRBD1 (5 bases). The CDR3 has 15 residues. The germline V gene encodes CDR1 LGHNA and CDR2 YNFKEQ. Here the CDR3 DNA reads TGTGCCAGCAACCAAGAAGTTTCAGGGACCGGGGAGCTGTTTTTT. Its translation: CASNQEVSGTGELFF.

In this sample, this clonotype turned up once. This chain joins TRBV19 and TRBJ1-6; D is unresolved. V lost 3 bases and J 15 bases, leaving 15 bases between the germline ends. Germline CDR1 and CDR2: LNHDA and SQIVND (reference sequence). This CDR3 contains 13 residues. DNA for the CDR3: TGTGCCAGTAGTATCAGTTTGCGCCAGGTCCTCCACTTT. This encodes CASSISLRQVLHF.

About this clonotype: An end of the junction differs from the germline gene, which may be a read error. The chain recombines TRBV5-1 with TRBJ1-1, with D tentatively TRBD1 (6 bases). The CDR3 is made up of 15 amino acids. Germline CDR1 reads SGHRS; CDR2 reads YFSETQ. The CDR3: CASSPRAGAETGAFF. For the CDR3, the DNA is TGCGCCAGCAGCCCTCGGGCAGGGGCAGAAACTGGAGCTTTCTTT.

A note on this clonotype: One base away lies a much larger clone, so this may be a sequencing read error. The chain combines TRBV5-1 with TRBJ2-2; D unclear. Germline V lookup: CDR1 SGHRS, CDR2 YFSETQ. The V end lost 4 bases, the J end lost 2 bases, and 21 bases lay between the germline ends. The CDR3 covers 18 residues. The CDR3 loop is CASSPLIRSFSNTGELFF. Written as DNA, the CDR3 is TGCGCCAGCAGCCCACTAATACGGAGCTTCTCTAACACCGGGGAGCTGTTTTTT.

This clonotype was observed a few times. It may be a read error: a sequence one base away is much more abundant. This rearrangement joins TRBV11-2 to TRBJ2-3; no clear D gene. The DNA end is more similar to TRBJ1-5, so the J call may be wrong. CDR3 length: 18 amino acids. Germline CDR1 is SGHAT and CDR2 is FQNNGV. The CDR3 region is CASRSMSPEREYTDTQHF. In DNA form, the CDR3 reads TGTGCCAGCAGAAGCATGAGTCCGGAGCGGGAGTATACAGATACGCAGCATTTT.

The chain joins TRBV28 to TRBJ1-1; D gene unclear. In germline, CDR1 is MDHEN, CDR2 SYDVKM. The V gene lost 7 bases and the J gene lost 1 base, with 13 bases spanning the gap. The CDR3 is 14 residues long. CDR3 sequence: CASTFGVGNTEAFF. The CDR3 DNA sequence: TGTGCCAGCACCTTCGGAGTGGGGAACACTGAAGCTTTCTTT.

The genes are TRBV7-8 and TRBJ2-3; tentatively, D is TRBD1 (6 bases). CDR1 is SGHVS and CDR2 is FQNEAQ in the germline V gene. This CDR3 region has 15 residues. Trimming cost V 6 bases and J 7 bases, with 20 bases left between them. CDR3 protein: CASSKGQRIWNTQYF. CDR3 nucleotides: TGTGCCAGCAGTAAAGGACAGAGGATCTGGAATACGCAGTATTTT.

This clonotype has ten or more counts. The V gene is TRBV13, the J gene TRBJ2-3; no clear D. CDR1 is PRHDT, CDR2 FYEKMQ, per germline (reference sequence). The germline V and J ends were trimmed by 5 bases and 0 bases, with 12 bases remaining between them. CDR3 length equals 15 residues. The CDR3 loop is CASSPGPRSTDTQYF. In DNA, the CDR3 is TGTGCCAGCAGCCCCGGGCCTAGGAGCACAGATACGCAGTATTTT.

About this clonotype: This is likely a read error, given that the CDR3 carries no conserved phenylalanine or tryptophan at its end. The chain uses TRBV4-1 and TRBJ2-3; 8 nucleotides line up with TRBD2. Germline V gene data show CDR1 as MGHRA and CDR2 as YSYEKL. The CDR3 has 15 residues. This CDR3 is CPSSQVLRGVDTQYY. The CDR3 DNA reads as TGCCCCAGCAGCCAAGTCCTGCGGGGGGTGGATACGCAGTATTAT.

This clonotype was seen more than once but under ten times. The gene calls are TRBV2 and TRBJ2-4, with unresolved D. Germline V gene lookup returns CDR1 SNHLY and CDR2 FYNNEI. V lost 8 bases and J 0 bases, leaving 14 bases between the germline ends. The CDR3 contains 15 residues. Written as DNA, the CDR3 is TGTGCCAGCGAGAAGGAGTCTCTAGCCAAAAACATTCAGTACTTC. Amino acids: CASEKESLAKNIQYF.

The chain combines TRBV6-5 with TRBJ1-5; TRBD1 agrees at 11 bases. Unmatched junction bases numbered 13, after V lost 5 bases and J lost 10 bases. Germline V gene data show CDR1 as MNHEY and CDR2 as SVGAGI. The CDR3 is 16 residues long. The CDR3 sequence: CASSPFGQGAGNPQHF. The CDR3 coding sequence is TGTGCCAGCAGTCCTTTCGGACAGGGGGCTGGGAATCCCCAGCATTTT.

There are a few counts of this clonotype. The chain combines TRBV24-1 with TRBJ2-1, with D possibly TRBD1 on 5 matching bases. In germline, CDR1 is KGHDR, CDR2 SFDVKD. The V end lost 4 bases, the J end lost 1 base, and 10 bases lay between the germline ends. The CDR3 has 15 amino acids. The CDR3 bases are TGTGCCACCAGTGACAGGGTCGGTTCCTACAATGAGCAGTTCTTC. Its protein is CATSDRVGSYNEQFF.

The rearrangement uses TRBV12-3 or TRBV12-4 and TRBJ2-5; the match to TRBD2 covers 14 bases. The CDR3 totals 16 residues. The V and J ends lost 9 bases and 10 bases, in that order; junction bases with no gene match: 16. The CDR3 bases are TGTGCCAGTAGGCACAGGACTAGCGGGGGGCCAGGGATCCAGTACTTC. Amino acid sequence: CASRHRTSGGPGIQYF.

Concerning this clonotype itself: A read error is possible here, since a much larger clone lies one base away. This CDR3 is CASSGRTGRLYNEQFF. For the CDR3, the DNA is TGCGCCAGCAGCGGACGGACAGGGCGGTTGTACAATGAGCAGTTCTTC. V gene TRBV5-1 combines with J gene TRBJ2-1; the match to TRBD1 covers 8 bases. V was clipped by 4 bases and J by 4 bases; unmatched bases: 10. The germline gives CDR1 SGHRS, CDR2 YFSETQ. The CDR3 loop spans 16 amino acids.

In the case of this clonotype: This may stem from a read error, because a much larger clone lies one nucleotide away. The chain uses TRBV7-9 and TRBJ2-1, with 7 nucleotides matching TRBD1. The CDR3 sequence is 14 residues long. Trimming at V came to 4 bases and at J to 5 bases, leaving 5 bases not matched to a gene. Germline loops: CDR1 SEHNR, CDR2 FQNEAQ (reference sequence). The CDR3 loop reads CASSSGTENNEQFF. DNA of the CDR3: TGTGCCAGCAGCTCCGGGACAGAGAACAATGAGCAGTTCTTC.

Comment on this clonotype: Possible read error: a much larger clone is one base away. The J gene is TRBJ2-2, the V gene TRBV6-5; D gene uncertain. CDR3 length equals 17 residues. The germline gives CDR1 MNHEY, CDR2 SVGAGI. The CDR3 region has the DNA TGTGCCAGGAGTTACTCGATGTGGAGCCTCGGTGCCGGGGAGCTGTTTTTT. The encoded protein is CARSYSMWSLGAGELFF.

A note on this clonotype: Sequence at one end of the junction differs from germline and may be a read error. The chain combines TRBV11-2 with TRBJ2-3; D may be TRBD1 (6 bases). This CDR3 region has 17 residues. Germline V CDR1 and CDR2: SGHAT, FQNNGV. The CDR3 DNA is TGTGCCAGCAGCTTAGGGGTTCGGTCAGGGGTCACAGATACGAAGTATTTT. It specifies CASSLGVRSGVTDTKYF.